The clone carrying this T cell receptor (beta chain) was recorded once. Its antigen is as yet unknown. Time point specified: week 35, safety follow-up. The investigators gave 300 ug of mutant IDH1 20-mer peptide in each vaccine dose, together with topical imiquimod. Assay used: immunoSEQ multiplex PCR; TCRdb lists only in-frame clones, some missing. The table lists 40,000 to 45,000 clones, 81% of them singletons. This sample is drawn from a study of a mutant IDH1 vaccine in newly diagnosed glioma. For the study at large: Onset of vaccination occurred 4-6 weeks following radiotherapy alone, or with temozolomide cycles.

Germline CDR1 and CDR2: MNHEY and SMNVEV (reference sequence). V lost 5 bases and J 3 bases, leaving 14 bases between the germline ends. This CDR3 is built from 14 residues. The chain uses TRBV27 and TRBJ2-7; D not resolved. The sequencing used PBMCs, collected from a glioma patient whose treatment included an IDH1 peptide vaccine. The TCR sequence derives from a woman in her thirties or forties with glioma. Some clones in this sample may be carry-over from other donors' samples. The DNA for the CDR3 is TGTGCCAGCAGTCCTTACGACGGATACTACGAGCAGTACTTC. This gives the protein CASSPYDGYYEQYF.